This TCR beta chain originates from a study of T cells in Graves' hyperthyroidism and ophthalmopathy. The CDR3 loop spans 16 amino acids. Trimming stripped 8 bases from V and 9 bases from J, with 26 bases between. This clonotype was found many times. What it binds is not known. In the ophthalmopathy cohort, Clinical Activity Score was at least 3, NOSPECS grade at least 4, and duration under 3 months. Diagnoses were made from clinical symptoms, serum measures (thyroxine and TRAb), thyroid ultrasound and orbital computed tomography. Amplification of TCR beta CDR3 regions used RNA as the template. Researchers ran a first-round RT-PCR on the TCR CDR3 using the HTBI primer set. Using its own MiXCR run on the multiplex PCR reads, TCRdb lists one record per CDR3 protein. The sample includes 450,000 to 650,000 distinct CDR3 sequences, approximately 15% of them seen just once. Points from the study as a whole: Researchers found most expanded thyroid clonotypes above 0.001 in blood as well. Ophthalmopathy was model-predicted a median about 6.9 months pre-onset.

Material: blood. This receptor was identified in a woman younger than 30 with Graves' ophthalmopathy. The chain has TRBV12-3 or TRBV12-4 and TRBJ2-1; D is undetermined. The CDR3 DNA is TGTGCCAGCTCCCCTACTGGGGTCCACCTGGGCGGTGAGCAGTTCTTC. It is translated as CASSPTGVHLGGEQFF.